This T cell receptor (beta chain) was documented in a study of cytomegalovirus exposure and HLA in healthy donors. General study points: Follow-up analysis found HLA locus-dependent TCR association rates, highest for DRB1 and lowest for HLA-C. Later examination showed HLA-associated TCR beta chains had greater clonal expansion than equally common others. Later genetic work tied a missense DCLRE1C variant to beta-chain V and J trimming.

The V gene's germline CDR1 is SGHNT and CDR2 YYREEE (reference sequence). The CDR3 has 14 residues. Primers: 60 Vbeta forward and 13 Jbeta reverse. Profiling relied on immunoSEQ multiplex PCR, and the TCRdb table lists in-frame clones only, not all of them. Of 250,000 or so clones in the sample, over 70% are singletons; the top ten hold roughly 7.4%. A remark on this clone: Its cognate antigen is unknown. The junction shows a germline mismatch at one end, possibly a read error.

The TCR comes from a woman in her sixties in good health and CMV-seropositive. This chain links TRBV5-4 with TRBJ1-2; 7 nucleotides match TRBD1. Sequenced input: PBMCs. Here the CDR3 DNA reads TGTGCCAGCAGCCGGATCCGGGACAGCTATGGCGACACCTTC. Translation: CASSRIRDSYGDTF.